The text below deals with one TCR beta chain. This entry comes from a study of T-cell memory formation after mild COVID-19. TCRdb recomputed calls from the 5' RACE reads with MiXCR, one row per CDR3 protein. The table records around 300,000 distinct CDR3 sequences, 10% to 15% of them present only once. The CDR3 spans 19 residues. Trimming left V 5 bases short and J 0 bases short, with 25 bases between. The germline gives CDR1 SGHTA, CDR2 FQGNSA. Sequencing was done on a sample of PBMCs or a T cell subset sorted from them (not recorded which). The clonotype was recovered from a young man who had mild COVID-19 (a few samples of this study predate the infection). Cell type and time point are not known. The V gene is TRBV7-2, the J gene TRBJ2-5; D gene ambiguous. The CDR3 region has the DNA TGTGCCAGCAGCCCTCCCTTGTGGCGGAACCGGCCGCACCAAGAGACCCAGTACTTC. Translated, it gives CASSPPLWRNRPHQETQYF. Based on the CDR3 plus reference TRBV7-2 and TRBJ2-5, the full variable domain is GAGVSQSPSNKVTEKGKDVELRCDPISGHTALYWYRQSLGQGLEFLIYFQGNSAPDKSGLPSDRFSAERTGGSVSTLTIQRTQQEDSAVYLCASSPPLWRNRPHQETQYFGPGTRLLVL.